This T cell receptor (beta chain) stems from a study of T cell responses to AZD1222 COVID-19 vaccine. To note about this clone: Its specificity is unknown.

The CDR3 totals 14 residues. Germline CDR1 LGHDT, CDR2 YNNKEL (reference sequence). J gave up 6 bases and V 4 bases, and 6 bases lay outside the gene matches. Broader study findings: Researchers report vaccine-associated CD4 TCRs spanning spike, with dominance at 160-218 and 743-854. Two doses of AZD1222 preceded a rise in Spike-specific TCR breadth and depth.

Generated by immunoSEQ multiplex PCR, the TCRdb table keeps only in-frame clones and is missing some. The sample yields roughly 150,000 clones, around 88% seen once. This material consisted of peripheral blood, taken 28 days after the second AZD1222 dose. This sequence was found in an adult who received the AZD1222 COVID-19 vaccine. V is TRBV3-1 (or the pseudogene TRBV3-2) and J is TRBJ2-1; the match to TRBD2 covers 7 bases. CDR3 DNA: TGTGCCAGCAGCCTCGGGGGAGGGCGCAATGAGCAGTTCTTC. It translates to CASSLGGGRNEQFF.